This is a list of T cell receptor beta chains from one sample in a study of cytomegalovirus exposure and HLA in healthy donors. Profiling relied on immunoSEQ multiplex PCR, and the TCRdb table lists in-frame clones only, not all of them. The sample carries under 150,000 clones, approximately 68% recorded once. The sequencing sample was made of PBMCs. The receptors were gathered from a man aged 40-49 years in good health and CMV-seronegative. The CDR3 runs from the conserved cysteine through the conserved F or W. Each record gives: J gene, clone size, CDR3 length, D gene, V gene, CDR3 DNA, CDR3 protein. The D gene is left open where the match is weak. Clone sizes are given selectively: once, few, many, or a class where the clone is expanded.

TRBJ2-5	-	16	-	TRBV25-1	TGTGCCAGCAGCACCTGGGGGCTCGGTTACCAAGAGACCCAGTACTTC	CASSTWGLGYQETQYF
TRBJ2-3	-	14	TRBD2	TRBV5-1	TGCGCCAGCAGTTTAGCGGGGCTCACAGATACGCAGTATTTT	CASSLAGLTDTQYF
TRBJ1-4	-	14	TRBD1	TRBV10-2	TGCGCCAGCAGAGGACAGGGGGCGGGTGAAAAACTATTTTTT	CASRGQGAGEKLFF
TRBJ2-3	few	16	-	TRBV10-1	TGCGCCAGCAGCGGCCCCCGGGACATCAGCACAGATACGCAGTATTTT	CASSGPRDISTDTQYF
TRBJ2-7	-	14	TRBD1	TRBV5-1	TGCGCCAGCAGCTCCTGGACAGGGTCTTACGAGCAGTACTTC	CASSSWTGSYEQYF
TRBJ2-7	-	14	-	TRBV5-1	TGCGCCAGCAGCAAAGAGGGGGTCGGCTACGAGCAGTACTTC	CASSKEGVGYEQYF
TRBJ2-3	-	18	-	TRBV13	TGTGCCAGCAGCTTAAGTCTCTCGGGGGTTCGTTTTGAAGATACGCAGTATTTT	CASSLSLSGVRFEDTQYF
TRBJ1-1	few	15	-	TRBV7-2	TGTGCCAGCAGCTTAAGCGGCCAATATGGGACTGAAGCTTTCTTT	CASSLSGQYGTEAFF
TRBJ1-3	-	13	-	TRBV5-1	TGCGCCAGCAGCTCGGTGCGGGGAAACACCATATATTTT	CASSSVRGNTIYF
TRBJ1-1	-	15	TRBD1	TRBV11-2	TGTGCCAGCAGCTCCCACCCAGGGGGTAGCACTGAAGCTTTCTTT	CASSSHPGGSTEAFF
TRBJ1-5	-	14	-	TRBV18	TGTGCCAGCTCACCGGGGAGGGTGGACCAGCCCCAGCATTTT	CASSPGRVDQPQHF
TRBJ1-2	-	17	-	TRBV15	TGTGCCACCAGCAGAGATCCTCGGCCAGACAGGCCCTATGGCTACACCTTC	CATSRDPRPDRPYGYTF
TRBJ1-5	-	14	-	TRBV29-1	TGCAGCGTTGTAGGGGACAATTTTAATCAGCCCCAGCATTTT	CSVVGDNFNQPQHF
TRBJ1-1	-	13	TRBD1	TRBV29-1	TGCAGCGTAGGGACAGGGGGGGCCACTGAAGCTTTCTTT	CSVGTGGATEAFF
TRBJ2-7	-	14	TRBD2	TRBV18	TGTGCCAGCTCAGGCGGGGGACCTTCGGGGGAGCAGTACTTC	CASSGGGPSGEQYF
TRBJ2-3	-	15	-	TRBV28	TGTGCCAGCAGTTTCCAGCTTGGAGGCACAGATACGCAGTATTTT	CASSFQLGGTDTQYF
TRBJ1-1	-	13	-	TRBV6-5	TGTGCCAGCAGTCCCCGGGGGTTATCTCGAGCTTTCTTT	CASSPRGLSRAFF
TRBJ1-1	-	15	TRBD1	TRBV6-5	TGTGCCAGCAGTCCCACAGAAGACAGGGACACTGAAGCTTTCTTT	CASSPTEDRDTEAFF
TRBJ1-2	-	15	-	TRBV14	TGTGCCAGCAGCCAAGATCCGAGGTGGAAATATGGCTACACCTTC	CASSQDPRWKYGYTF
TRBJ2-7	-	12	-	TRBV7-9	TGTGCCAGTACCAGGACTACCTACGAGCAGTACTTC	CASTRTTYEQYF
TRBJ1-2	-	13	-	TRBV29-1	TGCAGCGTTGATGGAACGGTTTGGGGCGGCTACACCTTC	CSVDGTVWGGYTF
TRBJ2-3	-	16	TRBD2	TRBV6-5	TGTGCCAGCAGTTACGGGACTAGCGGGAGTGGGGATACGCAGTATTTT	CASSYGTSGSGDTQYF
TRBJ1-6	-	15	TRBD1	TRBV5-1	TGCGCCAGCAGGAGGACAGGGGGCACCAATTCACCCCTCCACTTT	CASRRTGGTNSPLHF
TRBJ2-7	-	18	TRBD1	TRBV27	TGTGCCAGCAGCGCGGGGACAGGGACTGATAAGTCGTTCTACGAGCAGTACTTC	CASSAGTGTDKSFYEQYF
TRBJ2-5	-	18	TRBD2	TRBV7-2	TGTGCCAGCAGCTTAGCTCTAGCGGGAGGGCCTCGCGCGGAGACCCAGTACTTC	CASSLALAGGPRAETQYF
TRBJ2-7	-	14	-	TRBV7-2	TGTGCCAGCAGCTTAAGTCCGGGGTCCTACGAGCAGTACTTC	CASSLSPGSYEQYF
TRBJ2-2	-	18	TRBD2	TRBV5-1	TGCGCCAGCAGCTGGGCCCCTAGCGGGGGGGCGAACACCGGGGAGCTGTTTTTT	CASSWAPSGGANTGELFF
TRBJ2-2	-	15	-	TRBV5-1	TGCGCCAGCAGCTTTGTGTCTACCGCGGGCGGGGAGCTGTTTTTT	CASSFVSTAGGELFF
TRBJ2-2	-	15	-	TRBV7-2	TGTGCCAGCAGTGAAAACGGCGGATCTTCCGGGGAGCTGTTTTTT	CASSENGGSSGELFF
TRBJ2-3	-	15	TRBD2	TRBV6-6	TGTGCCAGCAGTTACGGAGGGACCTCGGGGGGTACGCAGTATTTT	CASSYGGTSGGTQYF
TRBJ2-7	-	16	TRBD2	TRBV15	TGTGCCACCAGCCCGGGGGGGGACTACCCATCCTACGAGCAGTACTTC	CATSPGGDYPSYEQYF
TRBJ1-5	-	14	-	TRBV6-1	TGTGCCAGCAGTGAACTGGAGATCAATCAGCCCCAGCATTTT	CASSELEINQPQHF
TRBJ1-6	few	16	TRBD1	TRBV5-6	TGTGCCAGCAGCCCGGGACAGGGGGCTTATAATTCACCCCTCCACTTT	CASSPGQGAYNSPLHF
TRBJ1-2	-	13	-	TRBV6-5	TGTGCCAGCAGTTACTCCACTGACTATGGCTACACCTTC	CASSYSTDYGYTF
TRBJ2-7	-	14	-	TRBV7-2	TGTGCCAGCAGCTTAGCCGCAGGGAAAGACGAGCAGTACTTC	CASSLAAGKDEQYF
TRBJ2-5	few	15	TRBD2	TRBV27	TGTGCCAGCAGTGCATCTAGCGGTGCTAAGGAGACCCAGTACTTC	CASSASSGAKETQYF